The rows below give T cell receptor beta chains drawn from one sample of a study of Ad26.COV2.S vaccination and SARS-CoV-2 variants. Assay used: immunoSEQ multiplex PCR; TCRdb lists only in-frame clones, some missing. The table has a few hundred thousand clones, roughly 89% seen once. The sequenced sample was peripheral blood, obtained in a trial of Ad26.COV2.S vaccine versus placebo. The source is a person aged 18-60 years who received the Ad26.COV2.S COVID-19 vaccine or a placebo. The CDR3 runs from the conserved cysteine through the conserved F or W. Expanded clones get a size class; other rows say once, few or many, or leave the size out.

v_gene,abundance,j_gene,CDR3aa
TRBV6-5,.,TRBJ2-2,CASTQYSRNTGELFF
TRBV2,.,TRBJ1-2,CASSQTERRDGYTF
TRBV28,.,TRBJ1-1,CASSPRSRPNTEAFF
TRBV4-3,.,TRBJ2-1,CASSPQRGGLGNEQFF
TRBV3-1/TRBV3-2,.,TRBJ1-6,CASSQQIHKNSPLHF
TRBV7-2,.,TRBJ1-5,CASSLTGQSQPQHF
TRBV19,.,TRBJ2-5,CASSIAGKAETQYF
TRBV12-3/TRBV12-4,.,TRBJ2-5,CASSSGNQETQYF
TRBV12-5,.,TRBJ1-1,CASVENTEAFF
TRBV5-1,.,TRBJ2-1,CASRSAGTYNEQFF
TRBV4-1,.,TRBJ1-6,CASSQVERKSSYNSPLHF
TRBV3-1/TRBV3-2,.,TRBJ2-5,CASSPRGSDQETQYF
TRBV19,.,TRBJ2-5,CASSRPGETQYF
TRBV6-5,.,TRBJ1-1,CASSYGTVTEAFF
TRBV21-1,.,TRBJ2-7,CASSKKGVGHSYEQYF
TRBV19,.,TRBJ2-1,CASSTTGSGRAIYNEQFF
TRBV5-1,.,TRBJ1-3,CASSQAPRGGGNTIYF
TRBV6-5,.,TRBJ2-5,CASRNAGGETQYF
TRBV4-1,.,TRBJ2-1,CASSMLSSYNEQFF
TRBV30,.,TRBJ2-1,CALKSGGSGYNEQFF
TRBV18,.,TRBJ2-4,CASSPLQGTKNIQYF
TRBV30,.,TRBJ2-1,CAWSVGSGSLQFF
TRBV11-2,.,TRBJ2-7,CASSLGVGPYEQYF
TRBV9,.,TRBJ2-1,CASSVARAGVSYNEQFF
TRBV4-1,.,TRBJ1-3,CASRDGVSGNTIYF
TRBV11-2,.,TRBJ1-2,CASSSLREGMRAGGYTF
TRBV18,.,TRBJ1-4,CASSPRWESTNEKLFF
TRBV7-6,.,TRBJ1-2,CASSLGTDLYGYTF
TRBV3-1/TRBV3-2,.,TRBJ2-7,CASSPLPGYNPYEQYF
TRBV5-1,.,TRBJ2-7,CASSLNRYEQYF
TRBV4-2,.,TRBJ1-5,CASSQIRGEQPQHF
TRBV7-9,.,TRBJ1-1,CASSSLRGLDTEAFF
TRBV7-6,.,TRBJ2-1,CASSLRRSGGGDEQFF
TRBV3-1/TRBV3-2,.,TRBJ1-6,CASGGNSPLHF
TRBV6-2/TRBV6-3,.,TRBJ2-3,CASSSGTSGTDTQYF
TRBV29-1,.,TRBJ2-1,CSVETPAGGEQFF
TRBV11-3,.,TRBJ2-3,CASSLGLAGAASTDTQYF
TRBV2,.,TRBJ2-1,CASSDPGTPSYNEQFF
TRBV21-1,.,TRBJ2-1,CASSQTSGWVSYNEQFF
TRBV6-2/TRBV6-3,.,TRBJ1-5,CASSYSAELQPQHF
TRBV9,.,TRBJ1-4,CASSTGQSNEKLFF
TRBV4-3,.,TRBJ2-3,CASSQDSFESGLAGENTQYF
TRBV5-6,once,TRBJ2-2,CASSLGGPGELFF
TRBV4-1,.,TRBJ1-2,CASSPDRFTGRGGYGYTF
TRBV15,.,TRBJ2-3,CATSRRAGARTDTQYF
TRBV7-9,.,TRBJ1-1,CASSLELGQGDWNTEAFF
TRBV6-5,.,TRBJ1-5,CASRLREGGQPQHF